What follows are 3 T cell receptor beta chains derived from one specimen sequenced in a study of blood T cell repertoires in COVID-19. The table came from immunoSEQ multiplex PCR; TCRdb's copy has only in-frame clones and leaves some out. The sample contains about 160,000 clones, 70% to 85% of which appear only once. The sample was peripheral blood. The receptors here all came from a woman aged 80 or over with acute or convalescent COVID-19.

The chain uses TRBV10-3 and TRBJ2-1; 7 nucleotides agree with TRBD1. Trimming removed 3 bases from V and 4 bases from J; junction bases left unmatched: 9. CDR3 size: 16 residues. CDR1 is ENHRY and CDR2 is SYGVKD in the germline V gene. The CDR3 DNA is TGTGCCATCAGTGACCCGGCAGGACAGGTATACAATGAGCAGTTCTTC. It codes for CAISDPAGQVYNEQFF.

The chain links TRBV30 to TRBJ2-7; 8 bases match TRBD1. With 4 bases clipped from V and 5 bases from J, the junction kept 10 bases outside the gene matches. This CDR3 has 14 residues. CDR1 and CDR2 from the germline V gene are GTSNPN and SVGIG (reference sequence). CDR3 in amino acids: CAWTPGTGGHEQYF. The CDR3 DNA reads as TGTGCCTGGACCCCTGGGACAGGAGGCCACGAGCAGTACTTC.

This sequence joins TRBV19 and TRBJ2-1; TRBD2 matches at 11 bases. Germline CDR1 and CDR2: LNHDA and SQIVND (reference sequence). This CDR3 region has 15 residues. The ends lost 3 bases at V and 8 bases at J; junction bases unmatched: 6. The CDR3 DNA reads as TGTGCCAGTAGTATTACTAGCGGGAGAGGCTATGAGCAGTTCTTC. Its protein product is CASSITSGRGYEQFF.